Sequencing of this T cell receptor (beta chain) was carried out in a study of T cell responses to AZD1222 COVID-19 vaccine. Findings and limits, study-wide: Dominant CD4 TCR responses targeted spike regions 160-218 and 743-854. Reportedly, close to half of spike-specific TCRs are directed against unmutated variant regions. Repertoires in all cases were sampled only once the peak T cell response had passed. Among the donors, most were white British and more were female, and clonal diversity was possibly underestimated.

About this clone itself: Its target is unknown.

The data were produced by immunoSEQ multiplex PCR, yet TCRdb's version contains in-frame clones alone and is incomplete. The sample shows roughly 150,000 clones, approximately 87% of them seen only once. The material sequenced was peripheral blood, taken 28 days after the second AZD1222 dose. This clonotype was sampled from an adult who received the AZD1222 COVID-19 vaccine.

CDR3 protein: CASSTRTRGSNQPQHF. CDR3 coding DNA: TGTGCCAGCAGCACCCGTACAAGGGGATCCAATCAGCCCCAGCATTTT. This chain uses TRBV21-1 with TRBJ1-5; the D segment call TRBD1 is taken from the table without a DNA check. TRBV21-1 is a listed pseudogene. The CDR3 consists of 16 residues.